The entry that follows covers one T cell receptor beta chain sequence. V gave up 5 bases and J gave up 5 bases, with 16 bases separating them. The CDR3 consists of 15 residues. Germline assignment: CDR1 MDHEN and CDR2 SYDVKM. This record comes from a study of shared clonotypes between healthy human individuals. Repertoires were generated with immunoSEQ multiplex PCR, while TCRdb's copy carries only in-frame clones and drops some. The data show fewer than 350,000 clones, around 90% seen once. The receptor was derived from a man between 18 and 29 years old in good health. The chain joins TRBV28 to TRBJ1-5; the D gene is possibly TRBD1 (6 bases). Material: memory CD8+ T cells sorted from blood. The subset denotes: CD45RO+ cells pooled with CCR7-negative TemRA cells. CDR3 loop: CASSRTGRGDQPQHF. CDR3 sequence (DNA): TGTGCCAGCAGTCGAACGGGCAGGGGAGATCAGCCCCAGCATTTT. The entire variable domain, with the rest obtained from reference TRBV28 and TRBJ1-5, is as follows: DVKVTQSSRYLVKRTGEKVFLECVQDMDHENMFWYRQDPGLGLRLIYFSYDVKMKEKGDIPEGYSVSREKKERFSLILESASTNQTSMYLCASSRTGRGDQPQHFGDGTRLSIL.